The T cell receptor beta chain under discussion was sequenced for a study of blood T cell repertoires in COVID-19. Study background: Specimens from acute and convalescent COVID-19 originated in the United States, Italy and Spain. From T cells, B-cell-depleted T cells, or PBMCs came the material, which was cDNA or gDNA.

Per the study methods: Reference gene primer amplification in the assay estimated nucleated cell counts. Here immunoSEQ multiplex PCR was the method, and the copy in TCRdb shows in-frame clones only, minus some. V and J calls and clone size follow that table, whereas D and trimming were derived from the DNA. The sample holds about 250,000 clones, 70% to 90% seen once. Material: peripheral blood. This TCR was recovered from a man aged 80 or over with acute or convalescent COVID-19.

CDR3 loop: CASSLSILATTSYNEQFF. CDR3 in DNA: TGTGCCAGCAGTTTATCGATACTAGCGACTACCTCCTACAATGAGCAGTTCTTC. The genes are TRBV27 and TRBJ2-1; 7 bases line up with TRBD2. The length of the CDR3 is 18 residues. V was pared by 0 bases and J by 0 bases, with 8 bases of the junction left unmatched. CDR1 MNHEY and CDR2 SMNVEV come from the germline V gene (reference sequence).